Here is one TCR beta chain with its context. The CDR3 spans 12 residues. The V and J ends lost 4 bases and 7 bases respectively, with 7 bases between them. CDR1 and CDR2 (germline): LNHDA, SQIVND (reference sequence). Enrolled during active infection, Seattle patients were then followed longitudinally. These data come from a study of blood T cell repertoires in COVID-19. The overall study: Sites across the United States, Italy and Spain contributed samples from acute and convalescent COVID-19. In each case, the material was cDNA or gDNA derived from T cells, B-cell-depleted T cells, or PBMCs.

Per the study methods: Cell counts per sample came from amplifying reference gene primers. Sequencing used immunoSEQ multiplex PCR; TCRdb keeps in-frame clones, though not all of them. That table furnishes V, J and clone size, whereas the DNA furnished D and trimming. Counted here are approximately 180,000 clones, around 87% occurring once; the ten biggest clones make up approximately 12%. The rearrangement uses TRBV19 and TRBJ2-2; D call uncertain. This clonotype originated in a woman aged 70-85 years with COVID-19, enrolled during active disease. Specimen: peripheral blood. In DNA form, the CDR3 reads TGTGCCAGTAGTACTCTGAGCGGGGAGCTGTTTTTT. Protein: CASSTLSGELFF.